Listed below are T cell receptor beta chains from one sample, sequenced in a study of control samples from healthy donors and cancer patients. The method was immunoSEQ multiplex PCR; TCRdb's version includes in-frame clones alone and lacks a portion of them. Of about 130,000 clones detected, 80% to 95% appear once; the ten largest clones hold roughly 2.7%. Sequenced: blood. The receptors here all came from a middle-aged man in good health. Each CDR3 is given with its conserved first and last residue. Each record gives: D gene, V gene, J gene, clone size, CDR3 protein, CDR3 DNA. A D gene is named only where the DNA matches it firmly. A row's size may be missing; if present it is once, few, many or a size class.

d_gene: TRBD1; v_gene: TRBV27; j_gene: TRBJ1-2; abundance: .; CDR3aa: CASSTFGQGNSYGYTF; CDR3nt: TGTGCCAGCAGTACCTTTGGACAGGGGAATAGCTATGGCTACACCTTC
d_gene: TRBD1; v_gene: TRBV5-6; j_gene: TRBJ1-5; abundance: .; CDR3aa: CASSSWTGGEPQHF; CDR3nt: TGTGCCAGCAGCTCCTGGACAGGGGGTGAGCCCCAGCATTTT
d_gene: .; v_gene: TRBV6-5; j_gene: TRBJ2-2; abundance: .; CDR3aa: CASSPRTANTGELFF; CDR3nt: TGTGCCAGCAGTCCTCGGACAGCTAACACCGGGGAGCTGTTTTTT
d_gene: .; v_gene: TRBV28; j_gene: TRBJ2-5; abundance: .; CDR3aa: CASRTGGPGETQYF; CDR3nt: TGTGCCAGCAGGACGGGGGGCCCGGGTGAGACCCAGTACTTC
d_gene: .; v_gene: TRBV29-1; j_gene: TRBJ1-2; abundance: .; CDR3aa: CSVSDSNYGYTF; CDR3nt: TGCAGCGTCTCCGACAGTAACTATGGCTACACCTTC
d_gene: .; v_gene: TRBV19; j_gene: TRBJ1-5; abundance: .; CDR3aa: CASRTTVGNQPQHF; CDR3nt: TGTGCCAGTAGGACGACAGTGGGGAATCAGCCCCAGCATTTT
d_gene: .; v_gene: TRBV7-3; j_gene: TRBJ2-3; abundance: .; CDR3aa: CASSLKGGTQYF; CDR3nt: TGTGCCAGCAGCTTAAAGGGCGGAACGCAGTATTTT
d_gene: .; v_gene: TRBV5-1; j_gene: TRBJ2-6; abundance: .; CDR3aa: CASSLGSSGANVLTF; CDR3nt: TGCGCCAGCAGCTTGGGGTCGTCTGGGGCCAACGTCCTGACTTTC
d_gene: .; v_gene: TRBV7-9; j_gene: TRBJ1-4; abundance: .; CDR3aa: CASSAGITNEKLFF; CDR3nt: TGTGCCAGCAGCGCCGGGATTACGAATGAAAAACTGTTTTTT
d_gene: .; v_gene: TRBV24-1; j_gene: TRBJ2-5; abundance: .; CDR3aa: CATSDLYGTRGETQYF; CDR3nt: TGTGCCACCAGTGATTTGTACGGGACGCGGGGAGAGACCCAGTACTTC
d_gene: TRBD1; v_gene: TRBV11-2; j_gene: TRBJ2-5; abundance: .; CDR3aa: CASSLNPGQGTETQYF; CDR3nt: TGTGCCAGCAGCTTGAATCCGGGACAGGGGACCGAGACCCAGTACTTC
d_gene: .; v_gene: TRBV3-1/TRBV3-2; j_gene: TRBJ1-2; abundance: .; CDR3aa: CASSPSNRDKGYTF; CDR3nt: TGTGCCAGCAGCCCATCTAACCGGGACAAGGGCTACACCTTC
d_gene: .; v_gene: TRBV15; j_gene: TRBJ2-1; abundance: once; CDR3aa: CATSRGGLYEQFF; CDR3nt: TGTGCCACCAGCAGAGGTGGACTCTATGAGCAGTTCTTC
d_gene: TRBD2; v_gene: TRBV3-1/TRBV3-2; j_gene: TRBJ2-5; abundance: .; CDR3aa: CASSQAASGGETQYF; CDR3nt: TGTGCCAGCAGCCAAGCGGCTAGCGGGGGAGAGACCCAGTACTTC
d_gene: .; v_gene: TRBV5-8; j_gene: TRBJ1-1; abundance: .; CDR3aa: CASSGEGRGTEAFF; CDR3nt: TGTGCCAGCAGCGGGGAGGGTAGGGGGACTGAAGCTTTCTTT
d_gene: TRBD1; v_gene: TRBV15; j_gene: TRBJ1-5; abundance: .; CDR3aa: CATSRGDRAQPQHF; CDR3nt: TGTGCCACCAGCAGGGGGGACAGGGCTCAGCCCCAGCATTTT
d_gene: .; v_gene: TRBV3-1/TRBV3-2; j_gene: TRBJ2-1; abundance: .; CDR3aa: CASSPVPGSYNEQFF; CDR3nt: TGTGCCAGCAGCCCTGTCCCCGGCTCCTACAATGAGCAGTTCTTC
d_gene: .; v_gene: TRBV5-1; j_gene: TRBJ2-7; abundance: .; CDR3aa: CASSLAQGRYEQYF; CDR3nt: TGCGCCAGCAGCTTGGCACAGGGGAGGTACGAGCAGTACTTC
d_gene: .; v_gene: TRBV3-1/TRBV3-2; j_gene: TRBJ2-2; abundance: once; CDR3aa: CASSNRGNTGELFF; CDR3nt: TGTGCCAGCAGCAATAGGGGGAACACCGGGGAGCTGTTTTTT
d_gene: .; v_gene: TRBV9; j_gene: TRBJ1-1; abundance: few; CDR3aa: CASSVDGRANTEAFF; CDR3nt: TGTGCCAGCAGCGTAGATGGCAGAGCGAACACTGAAGCTTTCTTT
d_gene: .; v_gene: TRBV20-1; j_gene: TRBJ1-1; abundance: .; CDR3aa: CSARDNTEAFF; CDR3nt: TGCAGTGCTAGAGACAACACTGAAGCTTTCTTT
d_gene: .; v_gene: TRBV7-9; j_gene: TRBJ1-1; abundance: once; CDR3aa: CASSQAGSSSEAFF; CDR3nt: TGTGCCAGCAGCCAGGCGGGGTCTTCATCTGAAGCTTTCTTT
d_gene: TRBD2; v_gene: TRBV28; j_gene: TRBJ2-3; abundance: .; CDR3aa: CASSPLAGGTTDTQYF; CDR3nt: TGTGCCAGCAGTCCGCTAGCGGGGGGAACCACAGATACGCAGTATTTT
d_gene: .; v_gene: TRBV18; j_gene: TRBJ2-1; abundance: .; CDR3aa: CASSPSLVSHNEQFF; CDR3nt: TGTGCCAGCTCACCAAGCCTGGTGTCCCACAATGAGCAGTTCTTC
d_gene: TRBD2; v_gene: TRBV6-5; j_gene: TRBJ2-5; abundance: .; CDR3aa: CASSGPGGETQYF; CDR3nt: TGTGCCAGCAGCGGTCCCGGGGGGGAGACCCAGTACTTC
d_gene: TRBD2; v_gene: TRBV6-4; j_gene: TRBJ2-3; abundance: .; CDR3aa: CASSGTSGGTDTQYF; CDR3nt: TGTGCCAGCAGTGGGACTAGCGGGGGGACAGATACGCAGTATTTT
d_gene: .; v_gene: TRBV7-2; j_gene: TRBJ2-5; abundance: .; CDR3aa: CASSSGGRPGETQYF; CDR3nt: TGTGCCAGCAGCTCGGGGGGCCGACCCGGAGAGACCCAGTACTTC
d_gene: .; v_gene: TRBV5-1; j_gene: TRBJ1-2; abundance: .; CDR3aa: CASSLVLSAGGYTF; CDR3nt: TGCGCCAGCAGCTTGGTCCTCTCTGCGGGTGGCTACACCTTC
d_gene: TRBD1; v_gene: TRBV9; j_gene: TRBJ2-7; abundance: .; CDR3aa: CASSVDHSGTGYEQYF; CDR3nt: TGTGCCAGCAGCGTAGACCATTCCGGGACAGGGTACGAGCAGTACTTC
d_gene: .; v_gene: TRBV9; j_gene: TRBJ2-3; abundance: .; CDR3aa: CASSVTGWVTDTQYF; CDR3nt: TGTGCCAGCAGCGTGACAGGATGGGTCACAGATACGCAGTATTTT
d_gene: .; v_gene: TRBV10-2; j_gene: TRBJ1-5; abundance: .; CDR3aa: CASSVGGRLGNQPQHF; CDR3nt: TGCGCCAGCAGTGTTGGGGGGCGCCTAGGCAATCAGCCCCAGCATTTT
d_gene: .; v_gene: TRBV27; j_gene: TRBJ2-7; abundance: .; CDR3aa: CASSLKGQGYEQYF; CDR3nt: TGTGCCAGCAGTTTAAAGGGGCAGGGATACGAGCAGTACTTC
d_gene: .; v_gene: TRBV7-3; j_gene: TRBJ1-3; abundance: .; CDR3aa: CASSSAPGNTIYF; CDR3nt: TGTGCCAGCAGCTCTGCCCCGGGAAACACCATATATTTT
d_gene: .; v_gene: TRBV19; j_gene: TRBJ2-3; abundance: .; CDR3aa: CASSGFSTQYF; CDR3nt: TGTGCCAGTAGTGGATTTTCTACGCAGTATTTT
d_gene: .; v_gene: TRBV7-2; j_gene: TRBJ1-1; abundance: .; CDR3aa: CASSLARMNTEAFF; CDR3nt: TGTGCCAGCAGCTTAGCGCGAATGAACACTGAAGCTTTCTTT
d_gene: .; v_gene: TRBV3-1/TRBV3-2; j_gene: TRBJ2-3; abundance: .; CDR3aa: CASSQEVGGATDTQYF; CDR3nt: TGTGCCAGCAGCCAAGAGGTCGGCGGAGCCACAGATACGCAGTATTTT
d_gene: TRBD2; v_gene: TRBV6-4; j_gene: TRBJ2-3; abundance: once; CDR3aa: CASSELAGSADTQYF; CDR3nt: TGTGCCAGCAGTGAACTAGCGGGGTCCGCAGATACGCAGTATTTT
d_gene: TRBD1; v_gene: TRBV5-6; j_gene: TRBJ2-7; abundance: .; CDR3aa: CASSGTGALYEQYF; CDR3nt: TGTGCCAGCAGCGGGACAGGGGCGCTCTACGAGCAGTACTTC
d_gene: .; v_gene: TRBV27; j_gene: TRBJ1-5; abundance: .; CDR3aa: CASSLRGDHSNQPQHF; CDR3nt: TGTGCCAGCAGTTTACGGGGGGACCATAGCAATCAGCCCCAGCATTTT
d_gene: .; v_gene: TRBV28; j_gene: TRBJ1-4; abundance: .; CDR3aa: CASSLIGDGMREKLFF; CDR3nt: TGTGCCAGCAGTTTAATTGGGGACGGTATGAGGGAAAAACTGTTTTTT
d_gene: .; v_gene: TRBV5-6; j_gene: TRBJ2-7; abundance: .; CDR3aa: CASTTTKGYEQYF; CDR3nt: TGTGCCAGCACCACGACAAAGGGATACGAGCAGTACTTC
d_gene: .; v_gene: TRBV28; j_gene: TRBJ1-2; abundance: .; CDR3aa: CASSPTPGDPKGVGYTF; CDR3nt: TGTGCCAGCAGTCCCACCCCCGGGGACCCCAAGGGGGTTGGCTACACCTTC
d_gene: .; v_gene: TRBV28; j_gene: TRBJ1-6; abundance: once; CDR3aa: CASSSMAVLSLYLHF; CDR3nt: TGTGCCAGCAGTTCGATGGCCGTTCTTTCGTTATACCTCCACTTT
d_gene: .; v_gene: TRBV23-1; j_gene: TRBJ2-3; abundance: .; CDR3aa: CASSVVWDGPYTQYF; CDR3nt: TGCGCCAGCAGCGTTGTTTGGGACGGTCCTTATACGCAGTATTTT
d_gene: TRBD2; v_gene: TRBV6-5; j_gene: TRBJ2-3; abundance: few; CDR3aa: CASRGSGGNTDTQYF; CDR3nt: TGTGCCAGCAGGGGAAGCGGGGGGAACACAGATACGCAGTATTTT
d_gene: TRBD1; v_gene: TRBV5-5; j_gene: TRBJ1-4; abundance: .; CDR3aa: CASSLGSPGQLTTNEKLFF; CDR3nt: TGTGCCAGCAGCTTGGGCTCACCGGGACAGCTGACAACTAATGAAAAACTGTTTTTT
d_gene: .; v_gene: TRBV9; j_gene: TRBJ2-7; abundance: .; CDR3aa: CASSVGQDNEQYF; CDR3nt: TGTGCCAGCAGCGTAGGACAGGATAACGAGCAGTACTTC
d_gene: TRBD1; v_gene: TRBV2; j_gene: TRBJ2-2; abundance: .; CDR3aa: CASRERTGGSGELFF; CDR3nt: TGTGCCAGCAGGGAGAGGACAGGGGGATCCGGGGAGCTGTTTTTT
d_gene: .; v_gene: TRBV5-1; j_gene: TRBJ2-5; abundance: .; CDR3aa: CASSLEGVGETQYF; CDR3nt: TGCGCCAGCAGCTTAGAGGGTGTCGGGGAGACCCAGTACTTC
d_gene: .; v_gene: TRBV11-2; j_gene: TRBJ2-4; abundance: .; CDR3aa: CASSLAAKNIQYF; CDR3nt: TGTGCCAGCAGCTTAGCGGCAAAAAACATTCAGTACTTC
d_gene: TRBD1; v_gene: TRBV19; j_gene: TRBJ1-6; abundance: .; CDR3aa: CASSRQGDNSPLHF; CDR3nt: TGTGCCAGTAGTCGACAGGGGGACAATTCACCCCTCCACTTT
d_gene: .; v_gene: TRBV29-1; j_gene: TRBJ2-5; abundance: .; CDR3aa: CSVGPGETQYF; CDR3nt: TGCAGCGTTGGTCCAGGCGAGACCCAGTACTTC
d_gene: TRBD1; v_gene: TRBV5-1; j_gene: TRBJ2-3; abundance: .; CDR3aa: CASSFGQGTDTQYF; CDR3nt: TGCGCCAGCAGCTTTGGACAGGGAACAGATACGCAGTATTTT
d_gene: TRBD1; v_gene: TRBV16; j_gene: TRBJ1-4; abundance: once; CDR3aa: CASSQSAQGAEKLFF; CDR3nt: TGTGCCAGCAGCCAATCGGCACAGGGGGCAGAAAAACTGTTTTTT
d_gene: .; v_gene: TRBV5-5; j_gene: TRBJ2-3; abundance: .; CDR3aa: CASSTRSRENTDTQYF; CDR3nt: TGTGCCAGCAGTACTCGGTCCCGGGAGAACACAGATACGCAGTATTTT
d_gene: .; v_gene: TRBV15; j_gene: TRBJ1-3; abundance: .; CDR3aa: CATSRSSGNTIYF; CDR3nt: TGTGCCACCAGCAGATCTTCTGGAAACACCATATATTTT